This T cell receptor beta chain is drawn from a study of blood T cells in healthy people across ages (dated by TCRdb to the mid-2010s). Describing the broader study: In model experiments, template switching captured about one uniquely barcoded TCR beta cDNA molecule for every two T cells. To track age-related changes in TCR beta repertoire diversity, the study relied on deep sequencing normalized with unique cDNA molecular identifiers. The donors were split into four age groups: young (average 16 years), middle-aged (around 37), aged (approximately 59) and long-lived (82). To avoid experimental bias, donors of different ages were spread randomly across the sequencing lanes. The study analyzed two additional independent replicas of 1 million unique cDNA reads from the same blood draw for two donors, one aged 18 to 30 and one aged 80 or older.

The paper as a whole reports these results and caveats: Bulk unsorted PBMC profiling prevented conclusive comparison of naive and antigen-experienced compartments. There was a strong correlation between observed TCR beta diversity and the percentage of naive T cells measured by flow cytometry. The long-lived group showed more naive CD4+ T cells, fewer expanded clones and increased TCR diversity than the aged group, suggesting age selection. Because the CMV infection status of the donors was unknown, age-related changes in expanded clonotypes may potentially have been confounded. Total diversity estimates from one million sequenced T cells were considered lower bounds and underestimates. As age increased, observed TCR beta diversity per million T cells dropped in a roughly linear way, and a significant reduction was already evident by age roughly 36.

Via the germline V gene (reference sequence), CDR1 is MNHNY and CDR2 SVGAGI. Counted from cysteine to phenylalanine, this CDR3 has 15 amino acids. CDR3 DNA is the only sequence kept; it has 45 bases, read in frame from the first base. Systemically healthy Caucasian individuals from Russia, some 36 in total and aged about 6 to 95 years, were included as donors. Each donor gave around 9.8 milliliters of peripheral blood, collected into EDTA-treated Vacutainer tubes. Ficoll-Paque density-gradient centrifugation was used to isolate PBMCs, with at least 6 million per sample. Total RNA was extracted from PBMCs with Trizol reagent, with at least 5.5 micrograms obtained per sample. Naive CD45RAhigh/CD27high T cell percentages were measured by flow cytometry on a PBMC aliquot from every donor. Libraries came from 5' RACE. TCRdb names Illumina HiSeq 2500 as the instrument used. A second roughly 7 to 12 cycle PCR used a sample-barcoded 5' primer and a J-beta primer mix. A unique molecular identifier was introduced onto each TCR beta cDNA molecule by a template-switch 5' adaptor carrying 12 random nucleotides. Each sample yielded at least 3 million CDR3-containing paired-end reads. The Mint cDNA synthesis kit, primed by a TRBC-specific oligonucleotide, was used to synthesize first-strand cDNA from all RNA. Following uracil-DNA glycosylase treatment, a first 18-cycle PCR with universal primers M1SS and BC2_uni_R was performed on all cDNA. Per the original workflow: Normalization of each sample was performed by random selection of 1 million high-quality reads, each carrying a distinct molecular identifier. Reads sharing molecular identifiers were discarded rather than binned into consensus sequences. MiTCR, with a Q25 quality threshold and the strictest error-elimination algorithm, was used for CDR3 identification, clonotype clustering and error correction. A nonparametric unseen species model using Euler transformation provided a lower-bound estimate of total TCR beta diversity. In-frame beta chains were kept once TCRdb had trimmed the public reads at Q25 with fastp and called clones with MiXCR. Rows with one shared CDR3 protein collapse into an entry with the most common genes and DNA. TCRdb, not the original authors, processed these V and J calls. The sample table records approximately 1.5 million distinct CDR3 sequences; 34% of these occur just once. The top ten clonotypes cover about 11% of the sample.

This clonotype was observed a handful of times. The target of this receptor is not known. No base quality information exists; no much larger clone differs at one position. The source material was blood. The chain is assembled from TRBV6-6 and TRBJ2-7, with TRBD2 identical over 7 junction bases. The assigned J gene may be wrong: the sequence end matches TRBJ2-5 better. The receptor was derived from a woman younger than 45 in good health. The sequenced DNA is TGTGCCAGCAGTTACCGCAGCGTAGCGGGAGAGACCCAGTACTTC. Translation gives CASSYRSVAGETQYF.